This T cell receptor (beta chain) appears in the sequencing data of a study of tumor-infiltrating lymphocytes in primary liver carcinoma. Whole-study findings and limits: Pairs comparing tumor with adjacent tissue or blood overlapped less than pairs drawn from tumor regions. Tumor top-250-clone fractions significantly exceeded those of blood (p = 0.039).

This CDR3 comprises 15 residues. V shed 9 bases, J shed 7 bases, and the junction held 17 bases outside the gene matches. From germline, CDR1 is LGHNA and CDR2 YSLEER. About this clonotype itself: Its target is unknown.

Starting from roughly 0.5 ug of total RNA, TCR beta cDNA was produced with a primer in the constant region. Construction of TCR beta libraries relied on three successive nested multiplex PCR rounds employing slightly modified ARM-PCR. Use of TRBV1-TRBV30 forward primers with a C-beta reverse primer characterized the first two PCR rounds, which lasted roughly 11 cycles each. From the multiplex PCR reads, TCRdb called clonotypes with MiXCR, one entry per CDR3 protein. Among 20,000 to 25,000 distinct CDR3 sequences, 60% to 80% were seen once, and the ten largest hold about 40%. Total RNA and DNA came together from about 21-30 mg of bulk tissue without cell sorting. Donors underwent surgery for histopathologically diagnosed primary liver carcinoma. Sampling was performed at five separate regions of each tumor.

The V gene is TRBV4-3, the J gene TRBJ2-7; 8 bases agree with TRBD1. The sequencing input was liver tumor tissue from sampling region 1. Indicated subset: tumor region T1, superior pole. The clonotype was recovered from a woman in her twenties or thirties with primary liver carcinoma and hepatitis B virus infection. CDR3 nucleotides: TGCGCCAGTATCCAACATCGATGGACAGGGCGGGAGCAGTACTTC. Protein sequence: CASIQHRWTGREQYF.